The rows below give T cell receptor beta chains drawn from one sample of a study of technical replicates of blood from several donors. Only in-frame clones appear in the TCRdb table, and some are missing; sequencing was by immunoSEQ multiplex PCR. Among about 72,000 clones, nearly 97% were seen once, and the ten largest hold 0.2% to 0.3%. The material sequenced was T cells isolated from PBMCs. These receptors came from a human donor in good health. CDR3s include the opening cysteine and the closing phenylalanine or tryptophan. Fields, in order: J gene, V gene, clone size, D gene, CDR3 DNA, CDR3 protein. The D gene is left open where the match is weak. Only part of the rows carry a size: once, few, many, or a class if the clone is expanded.

j_gene: TRBJ2-7; v_gene: TRBV7-9; abundance: -; d_gene: TRBD1; CDR3nt: TGTGCCAGCAGATCCCTTCCGGGACAGGGGATTTACGAGCAGTACTTC; CDR3aa: CASRSLPGQGIYEQYF
j_gene: TRBJ2-5; v_gene: TRBV10-3; abundance: -; d_gene: -; CDR3nt: TGTGCCATCAGTGAGTCTGGGGAGACACTAGGAGAGACCCAGTACTTC; CDR3aa: CAISESGETLGETQYF
j_gene: TRBJ2-1; v_gene: TRBV7-9; abundance: -; d_gene: TRBD2; CDR3nt: TGTGCCAGCAGCACACGGACTAGCGGGGCCTACAATGAGCAGTTCTTC; CDR3aa: CASSTRTSGAYNEQFF
j_gene: TRBJ2-1; v_gene: TRBV29-1; abundance: -; d_gene: TRBD2; CDR3nt: TGCAGCGTTGAAGTTGGGACTAGCGGTGACAATGAGCAGTTCTTC; CDR3aa: CSVEVGTSGDNEQFF
j_gene: TRBJ2-1; v_gene: TRBV28; abundance: -; d_gene: TRBD2; CDR3nt: TGTGCCAGCAGTAACTACGGGGGGGCCGGTCCGAATGAGCAGTTCTTC; CDR3aa: CASSNYGGAGPNEQFF
j_gene: TRBJ2-5; v_gene: TRBV19; abundance: -; d_gene: TRBD2; CDR3nt: TGTGCCAGTAGTACAGCGGGAGGCCGGGAGACCCAGTACTTC; CDR3aa: CASSTAGGRETQYF
j_gene: TRBJ1-3; v_gene: TRBV2; abundance: -; d_gene: TRBD1; CDR3nt: TGTGCCAGCAATACGGGACAGGGAAGAGGAAACACCATATATTTT; CDR3aa: CASNTGQGRGNTIYF
j_gene: TRBJ2-7; v_gene: TRBV6-5; abundance: -; d_gene: TRBD2; CDR3nt: TGTGCCAGCAGTTACGGCTCTAGCGGGACCCACGAGCAGTACTTC; CDR3aa: CASSYGSSGTHEQYF
j_gene: TRBJ2-3; v_gene: TRBV27; abundance: -; d_gene: TRBD2; CDR3nt: TGTGCCAGCAGTTTAACAGCGGGGGGGCCGGATACGCAGTATTTT; CDR3aa: CASSLTAGGPDTQYF
j_gene: TRBJ1-1; v_gene: TRBV28; abundance: -; d_gene: -; CDR3nt: TGTGCCAGCAGTGACTTTGAAGGTAGCGCTGAAGCTTTCTTT; CDR3aa: CASSDFEGSAEAFF
j_gene: TRBJ2-5; v_gene: TRBV2; abundance: -; d_gene: -; CDR3nt: TGTGCCAGCGGGGGAGGAGAGACCCAGTACTTC; CDR3aa: CASGGGETQYF
j_gene: TRBJ2-7; v_gene: TRBV4-1; abundance: -; d_gene: TRBD2; CDR3nt: TGCGCCAGCAGCCAGACTAGCGGGGACTACGAGCAGTACTTC; CDR3aa: CASSQTSGDYEQYF
j_gene: TRBJ2-7; v_gene: TRBV6-1; abundance: once; d_gene: -; CDR3nt: TGTGCCAGCAGGGAGATAGACAGTTCCTACGAGCAGTACTTC; CDR3aa: CASREIDSSYEQYF
j_gene: TRBJ1-5; v_gene: TRBV10-3; abundance: -; d_gene: -; CDR3nt: TGTGCCATCAGTGGTGGGGGGGATCAGCCCCAGCATTTT; CDR3aa: CAISGGGDQPQHF
j_gene: TRBJ1-2; v_gene: TRBV7-2; abundance: -; d_gene: -; CDR3nt: TGTGCCAGCAGCCCGAGGCCAAAAGTAGGTGGCTACACCTTC; CDR3aa: CASSPRPKVGGYTF
j_gene: TRBJ1-5; v_gene: TRBV2; abundance: once; d_gene: TRBD1; CDR3nt: TGTGCCAGCAGTGCTTTGGACAGGGCGGATCAGCCCCAGCATTTT; CDR3aa: CASSALDRADQPQHF
j_gene: TRBJ2-2; v_gene: TRBV7-8; abundance: -; d_gene: TRBD1; CDR3nt: TGTGCCAGGTCGGACAGGGCAACCGGGGAGCTGTTTTTT; CDR3aa: CARSDRATGELFF
j_gene: TRBJ1-3; v_gene: TRBV6-1; abundance: -; d_gene: -; CDR3nt: TGTGCCAGCAGTGAACCCCGATGGCAGGGAAGGAACACCATATATTTT; CDR3aa: CASSEPRWQGRNTIYF
j_gene: TRBJ2-7; v_gene: TRBV20-1; abundance: -; d_gene: TRBD2; CDR3nt: TGCAGTGCTAGGGGACTAGACGAGCAGTACTTC; CDR3aa: CSARGLDEQYF